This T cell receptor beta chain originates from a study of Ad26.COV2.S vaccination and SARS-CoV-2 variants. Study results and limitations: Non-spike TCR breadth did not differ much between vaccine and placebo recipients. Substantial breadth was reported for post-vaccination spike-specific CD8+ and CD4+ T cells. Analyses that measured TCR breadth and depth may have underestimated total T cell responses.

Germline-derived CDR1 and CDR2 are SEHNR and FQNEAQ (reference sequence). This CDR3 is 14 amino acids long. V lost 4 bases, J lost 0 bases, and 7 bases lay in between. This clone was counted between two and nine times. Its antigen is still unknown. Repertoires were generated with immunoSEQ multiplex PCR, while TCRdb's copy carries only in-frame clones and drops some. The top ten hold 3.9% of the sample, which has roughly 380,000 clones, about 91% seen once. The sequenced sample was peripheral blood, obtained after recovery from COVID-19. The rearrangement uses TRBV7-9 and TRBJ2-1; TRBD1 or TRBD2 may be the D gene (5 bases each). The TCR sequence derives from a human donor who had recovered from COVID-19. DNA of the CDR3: TGTGCCAGCAGCTGGGACCTCTCCTACAATGAGCAGTTCTTC. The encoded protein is CASSWDLSYNEQFF.